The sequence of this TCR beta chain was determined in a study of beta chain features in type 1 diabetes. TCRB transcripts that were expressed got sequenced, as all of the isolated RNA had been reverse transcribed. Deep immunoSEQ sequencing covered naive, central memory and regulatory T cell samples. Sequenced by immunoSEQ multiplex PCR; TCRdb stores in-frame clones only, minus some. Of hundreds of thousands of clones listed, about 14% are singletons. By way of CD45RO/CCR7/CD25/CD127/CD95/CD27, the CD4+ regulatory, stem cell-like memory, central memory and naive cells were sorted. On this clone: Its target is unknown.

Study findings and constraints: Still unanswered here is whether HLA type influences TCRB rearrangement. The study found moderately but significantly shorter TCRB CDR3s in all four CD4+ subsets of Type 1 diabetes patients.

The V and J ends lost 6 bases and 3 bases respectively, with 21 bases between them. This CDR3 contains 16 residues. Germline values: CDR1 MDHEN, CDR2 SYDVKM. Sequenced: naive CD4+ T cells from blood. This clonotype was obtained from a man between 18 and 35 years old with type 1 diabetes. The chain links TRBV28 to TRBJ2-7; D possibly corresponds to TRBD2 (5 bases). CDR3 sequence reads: CASSPNVMGSVYEQYF. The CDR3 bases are TGTGCCAGCAGCCCTAATGTTATGGGGAGCGTCTACGAGCAGTACTTC.